The 11 T cell receptor beta chains reported below all come from one sample, sequenced in a study of blood T cell repertoires in COVID-19 (dated by TCRdb to 2020 to 2022). Library preparation employed the immunoSEQ multiplex PCR assay. Not all clones reach the TCRdb copy of this immuneACCESS table, which keeps in-frame sequences only. Checked studies attribute under half of the gap to unresolved V genes and leave the rest unexplained. The sample data list around 150,000 clones, and over 75% of these were observed just once. The top ten constitute 9.5% to 13% of the sample. Sequenced sample: peripheral blood. The receptors stem from a human donor in a cohort sampled during active COVID-19.

The V and J genes are TRBV6-2 or TRBV6-3 and TRBJ1-2; maybe TRBD1 (6 bases). With 5 bases removed from V and 3 bases from J, the gap between germline ends came to 10 bases. CDR3 length: 13 residues. Germline CDR1 MNHEY, CDR2 SVGEGT. CDR3 amino acids: CASSIRGDYGYTF. DNA of the CDR3: TGTGCCAGCAGTATCAGGGGAGACTATGGCTACACCTTC.

As DNA, the CDR3 is TGTGCCAGCAGTTACTCGTCCCAATCACCCCTCCACTTT. Amino acids: CASSYSSQSPLHF. V usage is TRBV6-2 or TRBV6-3 and J usage is TRBJ1-6; D uncertain. V shed 0 bases and J shed 10 bases, with 7 bases lying between them. CDR3 size: 13 residues. Per the germline V gene, CDR1 is MNHEY and CDR2 is SVGEGT.

Written as DNA, the CDR3 is TGTGCCAGTAGTCTAACAGGATCCGCTGAAGCTTTCTTT. It translates to CASSLTGSAEAFF. The chain joins TRBV19 to TRBJ1-1, with a possible D match to TRBD1 (5 bases). The germline gives CDR1 LNHDA, CDR2 SQIVND (reference sequence). The CDR3 is 13 amino acids. V shed 5 bases and J shed 6 bases, with 13 bases lying between them.

This chain connects TRBV27 to TRBJ1-2; 7 bases align to TRBD1. CDR1 is MNHEY, CDR2 SMNVEV, per germline (reference sequence). The CDR3 spans 13 residues. The J segment lost 3 bases and the V segment lost 6 bases, leaving 4 bases of the junction unmatched. CDR3 coding DNA: TGTGCCAGCAGCAGGGGGGTGGACTATGGCTACACCTTC. Translating it yields CASSRGVDYGYTF.

The J gene is TRBJ2-2, the V gene TRBV24-1, with D unresolved. Per germline, CDR1 KGHDR and CDR2 SFDVKD. CDR3 length: 13 amino acids. V shed 5 bases and J shed 6 bases, with 9 bases lying between them. CDR3 DNA: TGTGCCACCAGTGGCCGTGGGCCCGGGGAGCTGTTTTTT. Translated, it gives CATSGRGPGELFF.

This clone was recorded a few times. The rearrangement links TRBV7-9 to TRBJ1-1, with 7 bases identical to TRBD1. The germline CDR1 and CDR2 sequences are SEHNR and FQNEAQ (reference sequence). Trimming at V came to 4 bases and at J to 1 base, leaving 6 bases not matched to a gene. The CDR3 contains 15 residues. The CDR3 nucleotides read TGTGCCAGCAGCTCAAACAGGGGAGCGAACACTGAAGCTTTCTTT. This codes for CASSSNRGANTEAFF. Drawing the rest from reference TRBV7-9 and TRBJ1-1, the complete variable domain is DTGVSQNPRHKITKRGQNVTFRCDPISEHNRLYWYRQTLGQGPEFLTYFQNEAQLEKSRLLSDRFSAERPKGSFSTLEIQRTEQGDSAMYLCASSSNRGANTEAFFGQGTRLTVV.

V usage is TRBV19 and J usage is TRBJ2-1; D call uncertain. Per the germline V gene, CDR1 is LNHDA and CDR2 is SQIVND (reference sequence). With 6 bases removed from V and 0 bases from J, the gap between germline ends came to 9 bases. The CDR3 has 14 residues. CDR3 sequence (DNA): TGTGCCAGTAGCCCGATGAGCTCCTACAATGAGCAGTTCTTC. This encodes CASSPMSSYNEQFF.

The rearrangement uses TRBV11-2 and TRBJ1-1, with 10 bases aligning to TRBD1. Trimming at V came to 5 bases and at J to 1 base, leaving 7 bases not matched to a gene. This CDR3 has 16 residues. The germline V gene has CDR1 SGHAT and CDR2 FQNNGV. The CDR3 DNA is TGTGCCAGCAGCGGAGACAGGGGGCGCGGGAACACTGAAGCTTTCTTT. This sequence encodes CASSGDRGRGNTEAFF.

The chain links TRBV13 to TRBJ2-5; 8 nucleotides match TRBD2. Germline lookup yields CDR1 PRHDT and CDR2 FYEKMQ (reference sequence). Germline trimming cut 5 bases from V and 3 bases from J; bases unmatched to any gene: 2. There are 13 residues in the CDR3. The CDR3 DNA is TGTGCCAGCAGCCAGGGACTAGAAGAGACCCAGTACTTC. This encodes CASSQGLEETQYF.

V is TRBV27 and J is TRBJ2-5; 8 bases map to TRBD2. The CDR3 has 15 residues. V gave up 5 bases and J gave up 2 bases; unmatched junction bases: 7. Germline assignment: CDR1 MNHEY and CDR2 SMNVEV (reference sequence). The DNA of the CDR3 is TGTGCCAGCAGTGAGAGTAGCGGGGCTCAAGAGACCCAGTACTTC. It codes for CASSESSGAQETQYF.

This chain links TRBV11-2 with TRBJ1-3; a weak D match, TRBD1 (5 bases). The CDR3 is 14 amino acids. V dropped 8 bases and J dropped 0 bases, with 11 bases sitting between them. Germline CDR1 reads SGHAT; CDR2 reads FQNNGV. This CDR3 is CASAGGGSGNTIYF. CDR3 nucleotides: TGTGCCAGCGCCGGGGGTGGCTCTGGAAACACCATATATTTT. Looking up the rest from reference TRBV11-2 and TRBJ1-3 gives the full variable domain: EAGVAQSPRYKIIEKRQSVAFWCNPISGHATLYWYQQILGQGPKLLIQFQNNGVVDDSQLPKDRFSAERLKGVDSTLKIQPAKLEDSAVYLCASAGGGSGNTIYFGEGSWLTVV.